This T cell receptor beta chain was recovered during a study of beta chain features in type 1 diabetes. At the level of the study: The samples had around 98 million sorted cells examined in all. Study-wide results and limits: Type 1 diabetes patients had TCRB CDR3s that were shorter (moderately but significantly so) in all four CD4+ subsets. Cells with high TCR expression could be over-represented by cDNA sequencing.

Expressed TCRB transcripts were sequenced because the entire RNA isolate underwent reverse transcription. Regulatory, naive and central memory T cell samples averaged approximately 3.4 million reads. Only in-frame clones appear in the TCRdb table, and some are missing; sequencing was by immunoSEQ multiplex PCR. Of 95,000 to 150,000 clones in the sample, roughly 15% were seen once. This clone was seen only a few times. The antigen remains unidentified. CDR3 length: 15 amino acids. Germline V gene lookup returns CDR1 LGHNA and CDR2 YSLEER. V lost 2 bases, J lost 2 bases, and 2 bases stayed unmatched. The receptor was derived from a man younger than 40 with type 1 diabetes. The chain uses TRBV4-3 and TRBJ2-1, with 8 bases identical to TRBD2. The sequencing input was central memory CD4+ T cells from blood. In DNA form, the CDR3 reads TGCGCCAGCAGCCAACTAGCGGGTACCTACAATGAGCAGTTCTTC. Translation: CASSQLAGTYNEQFF.